In this sample, the clone carrying this T cell receptor (beta chain) turned up many times. Antigen unknown. TCRdb re-called the 5' RACE reads through MiXCR, storing one row per CDR3 protein. The sample gives fewer than 150,000 distinct CDR3 sequences, over 7% of which show up once; under 0.85% is in the top ten. This entry comes from a study of T cells after yellow fever vaccination. At the level of the study: Fractions of limited cellularity were prepared by means of SMART-Seq v4 Ultra Low Input. General study findings and limits: Post-booster repertoires contained most primary-vaccination clones again (96% CD4, about 90% CD8). Abundant bulk-derived clonotypes could contaminate FACS-sorted repertoires. It was the secondary response that reached its peak faster, day 5 versus 15, but it was weaker.

The receptor comes from a man aged 25-45 years who received the YFV17D yellow fever vaccine. Sequenced material: CD4+ T cells sorted from PBMCs, taken 5 days after the yellow fever booster vaccination.

The CDR3 region has the DNA TGTGCCAGCAGCTTCGGACACAGCCAAGAGACCCAGTACTTC. It specifies CASSFGHSQETQYF. V usage is TRBV7-6 and J usage is TRBJ2-5, with D perhaps TRBD1 (5 bases). This CDR3 contains 14 residues. The V and J ends lost 3 bases and 1 base respectively, with 9 bases between them. Germline CDR1 and CDR2: SGHVS and FNYEAQ.